The clone carrying this T cell receptor beta chain was picked up a small number of times. This sample was included in a study of blood T cell repertoires in COVID-19. The wider study: Donors in Cohort 3 counted as recovered after two negative PCRs, clearance, or symptom resolution. T cells, B-cell-depleted T cells, or PBMCs provided the cDNA or gDNA that served as material. Samples taken during acute and convalescent COVID-19 were collected in the United States, Italy and Spain.

Only in-frame clones appear in the TCRdb table, and some are missing; sequencing was by immunoSEQ multiplex PCR. The sample lists fewer than 250,000 clones; roughly 84% were seen once. There are 17 residues in the CDR3. The V segment lost 4 bases and the J segment 3 bases; nucleotides outside the gene matches: 8. CDR1 SGHVS and CDR2 FNYEAQ come from the germline V gene. Participants' own reports of clinical history determined their cohort assignment. The rearrangement uses TRBV7-6 and TRBJ2-1, with 11 bases aligning to TRBD2. The receptor's source is a man aged 25 to 40 in a cohort exposed to, infected with or recovered from COVID-19 (not recorded which). Sequences were obtained from PBMCs or T cells enriched from blood (not recorded which). The CDR3 sequence: CASSYTSGSDYYNEQFF. Here the CDR3 DNA reads TGTGCCAGCAGCTATACTAGCGGGAGTGATTACTACAATGAGCAGTTCTTC.